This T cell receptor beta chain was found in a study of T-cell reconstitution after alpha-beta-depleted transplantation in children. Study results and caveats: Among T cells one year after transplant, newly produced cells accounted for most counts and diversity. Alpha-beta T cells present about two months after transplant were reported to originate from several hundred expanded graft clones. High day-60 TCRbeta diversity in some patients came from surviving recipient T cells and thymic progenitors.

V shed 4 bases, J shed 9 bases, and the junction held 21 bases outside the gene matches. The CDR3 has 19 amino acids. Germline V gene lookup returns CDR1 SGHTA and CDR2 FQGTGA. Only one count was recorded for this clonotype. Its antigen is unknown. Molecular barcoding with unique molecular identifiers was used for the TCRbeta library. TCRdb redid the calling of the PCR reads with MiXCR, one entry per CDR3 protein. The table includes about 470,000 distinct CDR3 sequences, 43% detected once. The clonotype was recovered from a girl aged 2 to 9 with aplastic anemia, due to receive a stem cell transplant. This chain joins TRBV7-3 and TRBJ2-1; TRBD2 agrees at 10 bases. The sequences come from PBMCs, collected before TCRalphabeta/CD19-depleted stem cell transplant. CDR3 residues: CASSSHLFHEREGQGEQFF. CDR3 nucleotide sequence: TGTGCCAGCAGCTCGCATCTATTCCACGAGCGGGAGGGCCAAGGTGAGCAGTTCTTC.